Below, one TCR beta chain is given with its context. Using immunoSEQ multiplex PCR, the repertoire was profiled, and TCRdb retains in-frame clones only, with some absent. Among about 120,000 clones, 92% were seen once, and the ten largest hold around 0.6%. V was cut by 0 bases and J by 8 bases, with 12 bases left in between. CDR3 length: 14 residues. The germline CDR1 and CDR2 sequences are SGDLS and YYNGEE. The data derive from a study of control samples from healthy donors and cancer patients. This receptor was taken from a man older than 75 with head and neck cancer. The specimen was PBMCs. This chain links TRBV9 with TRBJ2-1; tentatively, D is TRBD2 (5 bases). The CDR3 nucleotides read TGTGCCAGCAGCGTAGAACTAGTAAGCTATGAGCAGTTCTTC. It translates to CASSVELVSYEQFF.